This T cell receptor beta chain came from a study of T-cell reconstitution after alpha-beta-depleted transplantation in children listed by TCRdb under 2016. Describing the broader study: The study quantitatively tracked T-cell immune reconstitution after TCRalphabeta/CD19-depleted allogeneic hematopoietic cell transplantation in children using TCR repertoire profiling.

Findings and caveats that apply to the study as a whole: The apparently early recovery of alphabetaT-cell counts about two months after transplant reportedly depended on only several hundred rapidly expanded clones that came from non-depleted graft cells. Over subsequent months, a decline in hyperexpanded clone frequencies was noted, and after one year, T-cell counts and TCRbeta diversity were mostly ascribed to newly produced T cells. In some patients, the high TCRbeta diversity seen at day 60 was put down to recipient T cells and intrathymic progenitors that had survived conditioning.

Clipping removes 3 bases from V and 5 bases from J, with 5 as the unmatched junction base count. CDR1 and CDR2 (SGHTA, FQGNSA) derive from the germline V gene. Its CDR3 holds 14 amino acids, cysteine through phenylalanine. The DNA shown is the 42-base CDR3, in frame from base 1. The receptor library was made with PCR. The sequencer was an Illumina HiSeq 2500. TCR libraries were prepared with molecular barcoding, using unique molecular identifiers to normalize TCRbeta repertoire quantification. TCRdb ran its own pipeline on the public reads, namely fastp trimming at Q25 and MiXCR clone calling, and kept in-frame beta chains. Each CDR3 protein appears once, grouped with its most common genes and DNA. The sample contains roughly 490,000 distinct CDR3 sequences, over 9.5% of them found a single time. The top ten clonotypes cover approximately 15% of the sample. According to the study, the label for this sample's treatment or condition signals: allogeneic hematopoietic cell transplantation with graft depleted of TCRalphabeta T cells and CD19 B cells. The children who served as transplant recipients had been given grafts of TCRalphabeta/CD19-depleted allogeneic hematopoietic cells.

This clonotype occurred a few times. Its specific antigen is unknown. Per-base qualities were not stored, and no clone one base away is much larger. This sequence was found in a female patient aged 2 to 10 who had a stem cell transplant for aplastic anemia, so the T cells may come from the graft donor. The chain couples TRBV7-2 to TRBJ2-3; 7 middle bases align to TRBD1. Sequenced material: PBMCs, mostly from graft donor cells, taken 180 days after TCRalphabeta/CD19-depleted stem cell transplant. This receptor has the CDR3 CASSFKGARDTQYF. The DNA sequence follows: TGTGCCAGCAGCTTTAAGGGGGCGAGAGATACGCAGTATTTT.